Below, 18 T cell receptor beta chains from the same sample are listed, as sequenced in a study of identical twins. MiXCR was run by TCRdb on the 5' RACE reads, yielding one entry per CDR3 protein. The data show approximately 670,000 distinct CDR3 sequences, 5.5% to 7.5% seen once. The specimen sequenced was naive T cells sorted from blood. All receptors derive from a man aged 18 to 30 in good health.

This clonotype was counted at least ten times. One end of the junction varies from germline; a read error may be responsible. The V call is TRBV12-3 or TRBV12-4, the J call TRBJ2-1; D remains unclear. The CDR3 runs 9 residues. CDR3 sequence reads: CASSHPWVF. CDR3 DNA: TGTGCCAGCAGTCACCCGTGGGTCTTC.

This clonotype was found many times. The gene calls are TRBV5-1 and TRBJ1-1; TRBD1 aligns across 7 bases. CDR3 length: 13 residues. V dropped 3 bases and J dropped 9; count of bases not matched to a gene: 8. Germline V gene sequence: CDR1 SGHRS, CDR2 YFSETQ. CDR3 bases: TGCGCCAGCAGCTCAGGGGGTTCCCAGCAAGCTTTCTTT. Residues: CASSSGGSQQAFF.

This clonotype was detected many times. The V call is TRBV29-1, the J call TRBJ2-3; D uncertain. Germline V gene lookup returns CDR1 SQVTM and CDR2 ANQGSEA. There are 14 residues in the CDR3. The ends were cut back, 1 base at V and 0 bases at J, with 8 bases in the middle. In DNA, the CDR3 is TGCAGCGTTGAAGTCCTCCCTAGCACAGATACGCAGTATTTT. As protein: CSVEVLPSTDTQYF.

In this sample, this clonotype turned up many times. The chain employs TRBV7-2 and TRBJ2-5; 8 positions match TRBD1. V lost 3 bases and J lost 5; bases outside the gene matches: 8. Germline V gene data show CDR1 as SGHTA and CDR2 as FQGNSA. This CDR3 contains 15 residues. The CDR3 loop is CASSFGQGRPETQYF. The CDR3 bases are TGTGCCAGCAGCTTCGGACAGGGAAGGCCGGAGACCCAGTACTTC.

There are a few counts of this clonotype. The chain joins TRBV30 to TRBJ2-7; 9 nucleotides align to TRBD2. Trimming at V came to 3 bases and at J to 5 bases, leaving 11 bases not matched to a gene. The CDR3 runs to 15 residues. Germline assignment: CDR1 GTSNPN and CDR2 SVGIG (reference sequence). The CDR3 coding sequence is TGTGCCTGGAGCTTCGGGGCGGGAGGGATCAACGAGCAGTACGTC. This gives the protein CAWSFGAGGINEQYV.

This clonotype was detected ten times or more. V and J are TRBV12-3 or TRBV12-4 and TRBJ1-5, with D maybe TRBD1 (6 bases). V was trimmed by 5 bases and J by 4 bases, leaving 6 bases between them. CDR3 length: 12 amino acids. This chain's CDR3 is CASSRGNQPQHF. In nucleotides, the CDR3 is TGTGCCAGCAGTAGGGGGAATCAGCCCCAGCATTTT.

The sample holds a few counts of this clonotype. This chain links TRBV6-1 with TRBJ2-7; 7 nucleotides agree with TRBD1. Germline V gives CDR1 MNHNS, CDR2 SASEGT. CDR3 length: 17 residues. After removal of 5 bases from V and 3 bases from J, the junction contained 16 bases not matched to a gene. The chain's CDR3 is CASSQTLTGWHSYEQYF. As DNA, the CDR3 is TGTGCCAGCAGTCAAACGCTGACAGGGTGGCATAGCTACGAGCAGTACTTC.

There are many counts of this clonotype. The V gene is TRBV12-3 or TRBV12-4, the J gene TRBJ2-3; no firm D call. CDR3 length equals 14 residues. Trimming took 3 bases from V and 2 from J, leaving 9 bases between them. CDR3 sequence reads: CASSLISPTDTQYF. The CDR3 DNA is TGTGCCAGCAGTTTGATTTCCCCCACAGATACGCAGTATTTT.

Comment on this clonotype: A read error may be the cause here, since a much bigger clone is one base away. The chain couples TRBV9 to TRBJ2-5, with D possibly matching TRBD1 (6 bases). The end of the DNA aligns better with TRBJ2-1, so the J call may be wrong. This CDR3 has 13 amino acids. Germline V gene sequence: CDR1 SGDLS, CDR2 YYNGEE. The CDR3 is CASSDRAGETQFF. The CDR3 DNA reads TGTGCCAGCAGCGACAGGGCTGGCGAGACCCAGTTCTTC.

This clonotype was seen at least ten times. V and J are TRBV5-5 and TRBJ2-1; the D gene is possibly TRBD1 (5 bases). CDR3 size: 13 residues. Trimming removed 4 bases from V and 8 bases from J, with 13 bases in between. Germline V gene lookup returns CDR1 SGHKS and CDR2 YYEKEE (reference sequence). In nucleotides, the CDR3 is TGTGCCAGCAGCCATCAGGGAATCTATGAGCAGTTCTTC. Translating gives CASSHQGIYEQFF. The full variable domain, rest sourced from reference TRBV5-5 and TRBJ2-1, is DAGVTQSPTHLIKTRGQQVTLRCSPISGHKSVSWYQQVLGQGPQFIFQYYEKEERGRGNFPDRFSARQFPNYSSELNVNALLLGDSALYLCASSHQGIYEQFFGPGTRLTVL.

The rearrangement uses TRBV7-9 and TRBJ1-1, with TRBD1 as a possible D gene (5 bases). The CDR3 is made up of 14 amino acids. The V end lost 8 bases, the J end lost 5 bases, and 18 bases lay between the germline ends. The germline V gene encodes CDR1 SEHNR and CDR2 FQNEAQ (reference sequence). Here the CDR3 DNA reads TGTGCCAGCTCCCCATCGGGGGGGAGAACTGAAGCTTTCTTT. It yields the protein CASSPSGGRTEAFF.

The V call is TRBV15, the J call TRBJ2-3; D perhaps matches TRBD2 (6 bases). Germline CDR1 and CDR2: LNHNV and YYDKDF (reference sequence). This CDR3 is 13 amino acids long. Trimming left V 5 bases short and J 6 bases short, with 12 bases between. CDR3 region: CATSGPRGDTQYF. DNA for the CDR3: TGTGCCACCAGCGGACCTCGGGGGGATACGCAGTATTTT. Drawing the rest from reference TRBV15 and TRBJ2-3, the complete variable domain is DAMVIQNPRYQVTQFGKPVTLSCSQTLNHNVMYWYQQKSSQAPKLLFHYYDKDFNNEADTPDNFQSRRPNTSFCFLDIRSPGLGDTAMYLCATSGPRGDTQYFGPGTRLTVL.

This clonotype was seen at least ten times. This rearrangement joins TRBV7-8 to TRBJ2-1; 9 positions match TRBD2. Looked up from germline, CDR1 is SGHVS and CDR2 is FQNEAQ. This CDR3 region has 15 residues. The trim removed 5 bases at V and 6 bases at J, leaving 8 bases unmatched. CDR3 sequence (DNA): TGTGCCAGCAGCCTTGGGAGACTAGCGGCCAATGAGCAGTTCTTC. As protein: CASSLGRLAANEQFF. Complete variable domain (other parts from reference TRBV7-8 and TRBJ2-1): GAGVSQSPRYKVAKRGQDVALRCDPISGHVSLFWYQQALGQGPEFLTYFQNEAQLDKSGLPSDRFFAERPEGSVSTLKIQRTQQEDSAVYLCASSLGRLAANEQFFGPGTRLTVL.

The chain carries TRBV11-2 and TRBJ1-1; TRBD1 aligns across 11 bases. V lost 1 base to trimming and J lost 4 bases; unmatched junction nucleotides: 14. The CDR3 runs to 19 residues. CDR1 is SGHAT and CDR2 is FQNNGV in the germline V gene. The CDR3 DNA reads TGTGCCAGCAGCTTAGTTTTTATTAGGACAGGGGGCGCGGGCACTGAAGCTTTCTTT. It encodes CASSLVFIRTGGAGTEAFF.

At least ten counts were recorded for this clonotype. The chain has TRBV15 and TRBJ2-4, with 11 nucleotides matching TRBD1. Losses at the gene ends were 3 bases for V and 5 bases for J; bases not matched to a gene: 3. The CDR3 has 15 residues. Germline V gives CDR1 LNHNV, CDR2 YYDKDF (reference sequence). CDR3 region: CATSRGQGVENIQYF. CDR3 sequence (DNA): TGTGCCACCAGCAGGGGACAGGGGGTCGAAAACATTCAGTACTTC. Drawing the rest from reference TRBV15 and TRBJ2-4, the complete variable domain is DAMVIQNPRYQVTQFGKPVTLSCSQTLNHNVMYWYQQKSSQAPKLLFHYYDKDFNNEADTPDNFQSRRPNTSFCFLDIRSPGLGDTAMYLCATSRGQGVENIQYFGAGTRLSVL.

The table lists this clonotype with many counts. The V gene is TRBV10-3, the J gene TRBJ1-5; 7 bases agree with TRBD1. CDR1 is ENHRY, CDR2 SYGVKD, per germline. CDR3 length: 15 amino acids. The V segment lost 0 bases and the J segment 4 bases; nucleotides outside the gene matches: 3. CDR3 sequence: CAISESRGQNQPQHF. CDR3 DNA sequence: TGTGCCATCAGTGAGTCGAGGGGGCAGAATCAGCCCCAGCATTTT.

This clonotype showed up many times. The chain links TRBV12-3 or TRBV12-4 to TRBJ1-1; TRBD1 matches 7 bases. V was clipped by 5 bases and J by 4 bases; unmatched bases: 7. The CDR3 is 14 residues long. This CDR3 reads CASSPPGGATEAFF. As DNA, the CDR3 is TGTGCCAGCAGTCCCCCAGGGGGGGCCACTGAAGCTTTCTTT.

This clonotype was counted many times. The genes are TRBV20-1 and TRBJ2-3; 11 bases are a match to TRBD2. Germline V gene data show CDR1 as DFQATT and CDR2 as SNEGSKA (reference sequence). CDR3 length equals 15 residues. J gave up 5 bases and V 4 bases, and 8 bases lay outside the gene matches. The DNA for the CDR3 is TGCAGTGCTACCCCACTAGCGGGAGAGTTAGATACGCAGTATTTT. Translation gives CSATPLAGELDTQYF.